The 25 T cell receptor beta chains presented below share a single source sample, sequenced in a study of Tregs in tolerant kidney transplant recipients. Some clones are missing from TCRdb's copy, which holds only in-frame ones; the method was immunoSEQ multiplex PCR. The sample records 46,000 or so clones, roughly 89% being singletons. Sequencing used Tregs from blood. These receptors were obtained from a human donor in good health.

The J gene is TRBJ2-1, the V gene TRBV29-1, with 13 bases lining up with TRBD2. The CDR3 is 14 residues long. Trimming removed 6 bases from V and 7 bases from J; junction bases left unmatched: 6. Germline V lookup: CDR1 SQVTM, CDR2 ANQGSEA. The CDR3 protein is CSVRMTSGGNEQFF. Here the CDR3 DNA reads TGCAGCGTCCGAATGACTAGCGGGGGGAATGAGCAGTTCTTC.

In DNA, the CDR3 is TGTGCCAGCAGCTTAGGCTCGGGGGCTTGGAACTATGGCTACACCTTC. Protein sequence: CASSLGSGAWNYGYTF. The V gene is TRBV7-9, the J gene TRBJ1-2, with D possibly TRBD1 on 6 matching bases. V was cut by 1 base and J by 2 bases, with 14 bases left in between. In germline, CDR1 is SEHNR, CDR2 FQNEAQ (reference sequence). The CDR3 contains 16 residues. Variable domain in full (rest from reference TRBV7-9 and TRBJ1-2): DTGVSQNPRHKITKRGQNVTFRCDPISEHNRLYWYRQTLGQGPEFLTYFQNEAQLEKSRLLSDRFSAERPKGSFSTLEIQRTEQGDSAMYLCASSLGSGAWNYGYTFGSGTRLTVV.

The genes are TRBV19 and TRBJ1-1; D may be TRBD1 (6 bases). Trimming pared 6 bases from V and 0 bases from J, leaving 11 bases between. CDR1 LNHDA and CDR2 SQIVND come from the germline V gene (reference sequence). This CDR3 spans 14 amino acids. In nucleotides, the CDR3 is TGTGCCAGTAGCGGACAGATGATGAACACTGAAGCTTTCTTT. This sequence encodes CASSGQMMNTEAFF.

This chain joins TRBV6-4 and TRBJ2-5; 7 nucleotides align to TRBD1. The V segment lost 6 bases and the J segment 1 base; nucleotides outside the gene matches: 8. The CDR3 has 15 residues. The germline V gene encodes CDR1 MRHNA and CDR2 SNTAGT. In DNA, the CDR3 is TGTGCCAGCAGCCGAACCGGGACAGTCCAAGAGACCCAGTACTTC. Protein sequence: CASSRTGTVQETQYF.

This clone was observed a single time. The J gene is TRBJ2-7, the V gene TRBV5-4; TRBD1 matches at 7 bases. The CDR3 runs 15 residues. Trimming cost V 3 bases and J 2 bases; bases outside gene matches: 8. Germline lookup yields CDR1 SGHNT and CDR2 YYREEE (reference sequence). The DNA for the CDR3 is TGTGCCAGCAGCTCCCGGGACAGTTGGACCTACGAGCAGTACTTC. This sequence encodes CASSSRDSWTYEQYF. The complete variable domain, with remaining parts taken from reference TRBV5-4 and TRBJ2-7, reads ETGVTQSPTHLIKTRGQQVTLRCSSQSGHNTVSWYQQALGQGPQFIFQYYREEENGRGNFPPRFSGLQFPNYSSELNVNALELDDSALYLCASSSRDSWTYEQYFGPGTRLTVT.

This clone was counted a single time. V gene TRBV18 combines with J gene TRBJ1-2; D call uncertain. Trimming left V 1 base short and J 4 bases short, with 13 bases between. The germline V gene encodes CDR1 KGHSH and CDR2 LQKENI. This CDR3 is built from 15 residues. CDR3 sequence (DNA): TGTGCCAGCTCACCACTGGGTGGGGATCCCTATGGCTACACCTTC. Protein product: CASSPLGGDPYGYTF.

V and J are TRBV5-1 and TRBJ2-2, with 11 positions matching TRBD2. J gave up 3 bases and V 2 bases, and 3 bases lay outside the gene matches. There are 16 residues in the CDR3. Germline-derived CDR1 and CDR2 are SGHRS and YFSETQ. As DNA, the CDR3 is TGCGCCAGCAGCTTAAGGACTAGCGGGTACACCGGGGAGCTGTTTTTT. This sequence encodes CASSLRTSGYTGELFF.

J is TRBJ1-3 and V is TRBV19; D may be TRBD1 (6 bases). The ends were cut back, 6 bases at V and 1 base at J, with 10 bases in the middle. Germline CDR1 is LNHDA and CDR2 is SQIVND (reference sequence). This CDR3 contains 14 residues. As DNA, the CDR3 is TGTGCCAGTAGACCAGACAGGTCTGGAAACACCATATATTTT. It translates to CASRPDRSGNTIYF.

The chain is built from TRBV6-6 and TRBJ2-7, with TRBD1 identical over 8 bases. V shed 5 bases, J shed 5 bases, and the junction held 14 bases outside the gene matches. The CDR3 is 16 amino acids. In germline, CDR1 is MNHNY, CDR2 SVGAGI (reference sequence). The CDR3 loop reads CASSALGDRLRHEQYF. DNA for the CDR3: TGTGCCAGCAGTGCTCTCGGGGACAGGCTAAGGCACGAGCAGTACTTC.

As for this clone: The identical CDR3 is also encoded by other nucleotide sequences in the sample. The chain uses TRBV9 and TRBJ1-6; D perhaps matches TRBD1 (5 bases). V dropped 0 bases and J dropped 0 bases, with 7 bases sitting between them. The germline gives CDR1 SGDLS, CDR2 YYNGEE. CDR3 length: 16 amino acids. The CDR3 here is CASSVGGSSYNSPLHF. In DNA form, the CDR3 reads TGTGCCAGCAGCGTAGGGGGCAGCTCCTATAATTCACCCCTCCACTTT.

This rearrangement joins TRBV6-1 to TRBJ1-5; 7 positions agree with TRBD1. This CDR3 region has 16 residues. V dropped 4 bases and J dropped 1; count of bases not matched to a gene: 7. Germline CDR1 is MNHNS and CDR2 is SASEGT. The CDR3 spells CASSAYGTVSNQPQHF. CDR3 nucleotide sequence: TGTGCCAGCAGTGCATACGGGACAGTCAGCAATCAGCCCCAGCATTTT.

The chain has TRBV5-1 and TRBJ2-5, with a weak D call TRBD2 (6 bases). There are 14 residues in the CDR3. V was cut by 1 base and J by 5 bases, with 12 bases left in between. The germline gives CDR1 SGHRS, CDR2 YFSETQ. The CDR3 region is CASSLSGPSETQYF. CDR3 nucleotides: TGCGCCAGCAGCTTGAGCGGGCCCTCGGAGACCCAGTACTTC.

This rearrangement joins TRBV5-6 to TRBJ1-6; D unclear. CDR1 is SGHDT and CDR2 is YYEEEE in the germline V gene. The CDR3 is 14 amino acids. The V end was cut by 0 bases, the J end by 7 bases, with 8 bases between. The CDR3 DNA reads as TGTGCCAGCAGCTTGGGACTTCCAAATTCACCCCTCCACTTT. Translated: CASSLGLPNSPLHF. The full variable domain, its missing parts supplied by reference TRBV5-6 and TRBJ1-6, is DAGVTQSPTHLIKTRGQQVTLRCSPKSGHDTVSWYQQALGQGPQFIFQYYEEEERQRGNFPDRFSGHQFPNYSSELNVNALLLGDSALYLCASSLGLPNSPLHFGNGTRLTVT.

Concerning this clone: One junction end does not reproduce the germline sequence, and a read error may be involved. The chain has TRBV6-1 and TRBJ2-7, with D uncertain. This CDR3 spans 15 amino acids. Germline CDR1 MNHNS, CDR2 SASEGT. CDR3 DNA sequence: TGTGTCAGCAGTGCGTTGGGATGGAGCTTCTACGAGCAGTACTTC. Translation gives CVSSALGWSFYEQYF.

The V gene is TRBV29-1, the J gene TRBJ2-5, with TRBD2 matching 7 bases. Germline lookup yields CDR1 SQVTM and CDR2 ANQGSEA. V shed 0 bases, J shed 2 bases, and the junction held 3 bases outside the gene matches. The length of the CDR3 is 14 residues. CDR3 sequence (DNA): TGCAGCGTTGAAGACGTGGGGGGGCAAGAGACCCAGTACTTC. Protein product: CSVEDVGGQETQYF.

This chain links TRBV6-5 with TRBJ2-2; TRBD1 matches 8 bases. CDR1 and CDR2 from the germline V gene are MNHEY and SVGAGI. The CDR3 is 15 residues long. After removal of 6 bases from V and 4 bases from J, the junction contained 7 bases not matched to a gene. CDR3 sequence (DNA): TGTGCCAGCAGAGGGCAGGGGGCGGTCACCGGGGAGCTGTTTTTT. Amino acids: CASRGQGAVTGELFF.

The chain joins TRBV13 to TRBJ2-1; possible D gene TRBD2, 6 bases. Germline V gives CDR1 PRHDT, CDR2 FYEKMQ (reference sequence). The CDR3 is 15 amino acids. V was trimmed by 4 bases and J by 3 bases, leaving 13 bases between them. Here the CDR3 reads CASSSRWGDYNEQFF. CDR3 in DNA: TGTGCCAGCAGCTCCCGATGGGGGGACTACAATGAGCAGTTCTTC.

This clone appeared a single time. The gene calls are TRBV7-6 and TRBJ1-1; D gene ambiguous. The length of the CDR3 is 13 residues. Trimming cost V 5 bases and J 8 bases, with 15 bases left between them. Germline V gives CDR1 SGHVS, CDR2 FNYEAQ. CDR3 amino acids: CASSPDNTGEAFF. CDR3 DNA sequence: TGTGCCAGCAGCCCCGACAACACCGGGGAAGCTTTCTTT. Supplemented by reference TRBV7-6 and TRBJ1-1, the full variable domain reads GAGVSQSPRYKVTKRGQDVALRCDPISGHVSLYWYRQALGQGPEFLTYFNYEAQQDKSGLPNDRFSAERPEGSISTLTIQRTEQRDSAMYRCASSPDNTGEAFFGQGTRLTVV.

This clone was found once. The chain carries TRBV21-1 and TRBJ2-2; the table assigns TRBD2, which was not confirmed against the DNA. TRBV21-1 is a pseudogene. The CDR3 runs to 17 residues. CDR3 nucleotides: TGTGCCAGCAGCAAATGGGGGGAAGTGGGAAGCCCCGGGGAGCTGTTTTTT. Protein sequence: CASSKWGEVGSPGELFF.

The chain's CDR3 is CASSKHDRNNSPLHF. The CDR3 coding sequence is TGTGCCAGCAGCAAACATGACAGGAATAATTCACCCCTCCACTTT. J is TRBJ1-6 and V is TRBV21-1; TRBD1 is the table's D call, not checked against the DNA. TRBV21-1 is recorded as a pseudogene. The CDR3 sequence is 15 residues long.

The sample holds a few counts of this clone. The rearrangement joins TRBV21-1 to TRBJ2-2; the tabulated D call, TRBD1, remains unverified against the DNA. TRBV21-1 is flagged as a pseudogene. This CDR3 comprises 15 residues. Written as DNA, the CDR3 is TGTGCCAGCAGCAAAGATCCAGAATCCACCGGGGAGCTGTTTTTT. This encodes CASSKDPESTGELFF.

The J gene is TRBJ1-1, the V gene TRBV19; D possibly corresponds to TRBD1 (5 bases). The V end was cut by 3 bases, the J end by 7 bases, with 9 bases between. The CDR3 is made up of 12 amino acids. Germline V gives CDR1 LNHDA, CDR2 SQIVND (reference sequence). The CDR3 loop is CASSMTRDEAFF. In DNA form, the CDR3 reads TGTGCCAGTAGTATGACCAGGGATGAAGCTTTCTTT. The whole variable domain, filled in from reference TRBV19 and TRBJ1-1, reads DGGITQSPKYLFRKEGQNVTLSCEQNLNHDAMYWYRQDPGQGLRLIYYSQIVNDFQKGDIAEGYSVSREKKESFPLTVTSAQKNPTAFYLCASSMTRDEAFFGQGTRLTVV.

This clone occurred a few times. V gene TRBV7-2 combines with J gene TRBJ1-2; tentatively, D is TRBD1 (5 bases). The CDR3 has 14 amino acids. Trimming cost V 2 bases and J 11 bases, with 18 bases left between them. CDR1 and CDR2 from the germline V gene are SGHTA and FQGNSA. The CDR3 reads CASSLSRSDSPYTF. CDR3 bases: TGTGCCAGCAGCTTAAGTCGGTCCGACAGCCCGTACACCTTC. The full variable domain, completed using reference TRBV7-2 and TRBJ1-2, is GAGVSQSPSNKVTEKGKDVELRCDPISGHTALYWYRQSLGQGLEFLIYFQGNSAPDKSGLPSDRFSAERTGGSVSTLTIQRTQQEDSAVYLCASSLSRSDSPYTFGSGTRLTVV.

There are a few counts of this clone. The chain recombines TRBV10-1 with TRBJ2-7, with a weak D call TRBD1 (7 bases). V dropped 2 bases and J dropped 4 bases, with 15 bases sitting between them. CDR3 size: 15 residues. CDR1 and CDR2 (germline): WNHNN, SYGVQD (reference sequence). The CDR3 is CASSEAGGTEYEQYF. CDR3 nucleotide sequence: TGCGCCAGCAGTGAGGCAGGGGGGACGGAATACGAGCAGTACTTC.

The V gene is TRBV5-4, the J gene TRBJ2-1; weak D call: TRBD2 (6 bases). The CDR3 sequence is 14 residues long. Trimming removed 7 bases from V and 8 bases from J, with 19 bases in between. The germline gives CDR1 SGHNT, CDR2 YYREEE (reference sequence). The CDR3 sequence: CASLNKGGNDEQFF. The CDR3 nucleotides are TGTGCCAGCCTCAACAAGGGCGGGAACGATGAGCAGTTCTTC. The full variable domain, in which reference TRBV5-4 and TRBJ2-1 provide the parts outside the CDR3, is ETGVTQSPTHLIKTRGQQVTLRCSSQSGHNTVSWYQQALGQGPQFIFQYYREEENGRGNFPPRFSGLQFPNYSSELNVNALELDDSALYLCASLNKGGNDEQFFGPGTRLTVL.